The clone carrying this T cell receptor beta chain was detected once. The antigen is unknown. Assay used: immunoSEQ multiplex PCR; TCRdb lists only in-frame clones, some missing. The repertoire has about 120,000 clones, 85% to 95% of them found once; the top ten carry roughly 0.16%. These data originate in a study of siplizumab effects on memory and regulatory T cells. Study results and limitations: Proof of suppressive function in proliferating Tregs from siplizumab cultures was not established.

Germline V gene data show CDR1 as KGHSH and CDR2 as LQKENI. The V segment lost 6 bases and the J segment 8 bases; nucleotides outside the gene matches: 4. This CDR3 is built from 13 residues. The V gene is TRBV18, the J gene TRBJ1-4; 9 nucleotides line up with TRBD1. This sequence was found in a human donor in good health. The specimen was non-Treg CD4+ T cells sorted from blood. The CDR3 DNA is TGTGCCAGCTCGACCGGGACAGGGGAAAAACTGTTTTTT. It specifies CASSTGTGEKLFF.